The source of this TCR beta chain is a study of blood T cell repertoires in COVID-19. Background on the study: Nucleic acid was either cDNA or gDNA, and it came from T cells, B-cell-depleted T cells, or PBMCs.

The germline V gene has CDR1 MNHEY and CDR2 SVGEGT. V was trimmed by 3 bases and J by 3 bases, leaving 12 bases between them. This CDR3 region has 14 residues. Original methodology: Amplification of reference gene primers provided the estimated nucleated cell counts. This table comes from immunoSEQ multiplex PCR, and its TCRdb copy is limited to in-frame clones, with some not included. The DNA was the basis for D and trimming; V, J and clone size are from that table. Counted here are approximately 250,000 clones, approximately 85% occurring once; the ten biggest clones make up about 0.93%. Input material: peripheral blood. This clonotype originated in a man aged 35 to 55 with acute or convalescent COVID-19. This chain uses TRBV6-2 or TRBV6-3 with TRBJ2-7, with TRBD1 as a possible D gene (5 bases). This chain's CDR3 is CASSYTGPIYEQYF. CDR3 nucleotides: TGTGCCAGCAGTTATACAGGCCCCATCTACGAGCAGTACTTC.